Below are 24 T cell receptor beta chains sequenced from a single sample in a study of T cells in localized non-small cell lung cancer. The method was immunoSEQ multiplex PCR; TCRdb's version includes in-frame clones alone and lacks a portion of them. The table has about 45,000 clones, under 90% seen once; the top ten hold 17%. The sequenced sample was peripheral blood mononuclear cells, obtained before any cancer treatment. The receptors were gathered from a man aged 35 to 69 with stage III lung adenocarcinoma.

The genes are TRBV6-1 and TRBJ2-3; 9 nucleotides match TRBD2. V was pared by 8 bases and J by 2 bases, with 5 bases of the junction left unmatched. This CDR3 region has 14 residues. The germline gives CDR1 MNHNS, CDR2 SASEGT. CDR3 DNA: TGTGCCAGCTGGCGGGGGGGTTACACAGATACGCAGTATTTT. It yields the protein CASWRGGYTDTQYF.

This clone was seen repeatedly, ten times or more. The rearrangement links TRBV2 to TRBJ1-1, with TRBD1 matching 7 bases. V shed 5 bases, J shed 5 bases, and the junction held 8 bases outside the gene matches. CDR3 size: 14 residues. Germline values: CDR1 SNHLY, CDR2 FYNNEI. CDR3 nucleotides: TGTGCCAGCAGTTCCCAGGGGGGGACTACTGAAGCTTTCTTT. It specifies CASSSQGGTTEAFF.

This clone came up once. CDR3 protein: CASSGRPNTEAFF. The DNA of the CDR3 is TGTGCCAGCTCGGGACGGCCGAACACTGAAGCTTTCTTT. The chain uses TRBV5-8 and TRBJ1-1; D is possibly TRBD1 (5 bases). V was cut by 7 bases and J by 1 base, with 11 bases left in between. The V gene's germline CDR1 is SGHTS and CDR2 YDEGEE. The CDR3 covers 13 residues.

The chain is built from TRBV19 and TRBJ2-5; 9 positions match TRBD1. Trimming at V came to 4 bases and at J to 5 bases, leaving 11 bases not matched to a gene. This CDR3 contains 16 residues. Germline values: CDR1 LNHDA, CDR2 SQIVND (reference sequence). The chain's CDR3 is CASSRRRTGEVETQYF. In DNA, the CDR3 is TGTGCCAGTAGTAGACGACGGACAGGGGAGGTGGAGACCCAGTACTTC.

This chain connects TRBV27 to TRBJ2-7; D call uncertain. Per the germline V gene, CDR1 is MNHEY and CDR2 is SMNVEV (reference sequence). There are 12 residues in the CDR3. V lost 5 bases and J lost 3, with 8 bases in between. The CDR3 DNA sequence: TGTGCCAGCAGTCCGGACCACTACGAGCAGTACTTC. Translated: CASSPDHYEQYF.

The CDR3, as DNA: TGTGCCAGCAGCTTATCCCCCGGGACAGATAATGAAAAACTGTTTTTT. It is translated as CASSLSPGTDNEKLFF. The rearrangement joins TRBV7-6 to TRBJ1-4; 7 bases are a match to TRBD1. With V trimmed by 2 bases and J by 4 bases, 7 bases remained unmatched. Germline CDR1 and CDR2: SGHVS and FNYEAQ. There are 16 residues in the CDR3.

The V call is TRBV25-1, the J call TRBJ2-7, with 7 bases matching TRBD1. The ends lost 5 bases at V and 1 base at J; junction bases unmatched: 5. CDR3 size: 14 residues. CDR1 is MGHDK, CDR2 SYGVNS, per germline. The CDR3 nucleotides read TGTGCCAGCAGTCGGGACAGCCAGTCCTACGAGCAGTACTTC. Residues: CASSRDSQSYEQYF.

This clone was counted at least ten times. The V gene is TRBV11-2, the J gene TRBJ2-7; 7 bases agree with TRBD1. V was pared by 5 bases and J by 7 bases, with 8 bases of the junction left unmatched. CDR3 length: 13 residues. Germline CDR1 SGHAT, CDR2 FQNNGV. CDR3 in DNA: TGTGCCAGCAGCACAATGACAGGGCGGGAGCAGTACTTC. Its translation: CASSTMTGREQYF.

The CDR3 protein is CASSLQGNQPQHF. The DNA for the CDR3 is TGTGCCAGCAGCTTACAGGGGAATCAGCCCCAGCATTTT. V usage is TRBV5-6 and J usage is TRBJ1-5; TRBD1 aligns across 7 bases. Germline trimming cut 2 bases from V and 4 bases from J; bases unmatched to any gene: 0. CDR3 length equals 13 residues. The germline gives CDR1 SGHDT, CDR2 YYEEEE.

The chain links TRBV7-2 to TRBJ2-2; D unclear. There are 13 residues in the CDR3. Trimming took 11 bases from V and 5 from J, leaving 15 bases between them. Germline CDR1 and CDR2: SGHTA and FQGNSA. The CDR3 coding sequence is TGTGCCGGCGGAAGTAAAGGAACCGGGGAGCTGTTTTTT. Its translation is CAGGSKGTGELFF.

The chain carries TRBV27 and TRBJ1-2, with D possibly being TRBD1 (6 bases). Germline V gene data show CDR1 as MNHEY and CDR2 as SMNVEV (reference sequence). CDR3 length: 15 residues. Trimming removed 3 bases at V and 3 bases at J, with 14 bases between. The CDR3 spells CASSFGQGIDYGYTF. The DNA of the CDR3 is TGTGCCAGCAGTTTCGGTCAGGGGATTGACTATGGCTACACCTTC.

The CDR3 DNA reads TGCGCCAGCAGCACCACTAGCGGTAGTGAGCAGTTCTTC. This translates into CASSTTSGSEQFF. This chain connects TRBV5-1 to TRBJ2-1; 8 bases are shared with TRBD2. Per the germline V gene, CDR1 is SGHRS and CDR2 is YFSETQ. With 4 bases clipped from V and 9 bases from J, the junction kept 6 bases outside the gene matches. This CDR3 comprises 13 residues.

This chain connects TRBV5-6 to TRBJ1-3; D is undetermined. Looked up from germline, CDR1 is SGHDT and CDR2 is YYEEEE. V was trimmed by 1 base and J by 0 bases, leaving 14 bases between them. This CDR3 region has 17 residues. The CDR3 region has the DNA TGTGCCAGCAGCTTGTTTTTAGCGGCGAGCTCTGGAAACACCATATATTTT. It translates to CASSLFLAASSGNTIYF.

The V call is TRBV6-4, the J call TRBJ2-3, with TRBD2 matching 7 bases. Germline CDR1 reads MRHNA; CDR2 reads SNTAGT. J was trimmed by 6 bases and V by 3 bases; bases with no gene match: 9. This CDR3 is 15 amino acids long. CDR3 sequence reads: CASSETRGGSDTQYF. CDR3 coding DNA: TGTGCCAGCAGTGAAACACGCGGGGGTAGCGATACGCAGTATTTT.

The chain carries TRBV6-5 and TRBJ1-1; a possible D gene is TRBD1 (5 bases). Germline CDR1 MNHEY, CDR2 SVGAGI. This CDR3 region has 14 residues. Trimming pared 8 bases from V and 1 base from J, leaving 14 bases between. CDR3 DNA: TGTGCCAGCTTTCTGGCGGGGGGGAACACTGAAGCTTTCTTT. Protein sequence: CASFLAGGNTEAFF.

The chain has TRBV30 and TRBJ2-1; 7 bases align to TRBD1. Trimming took 3 bases from V and 7 from J; bases not matched to a gene: 12. Germline values: CDR1 GTSNPN, CDR2 SVGIG (reference sequence). This CDR3 has 15 residues. The CDR3, as DNA: TGTGCCTGGAGCCGACCCCTCAAGGGGGCGAATGAGCAGTTCTTC. Its protein is CAWSRPLKGANEQFF.

The chain recombines TRBV5-1 with TRBJ2-3; tentatively, D is TRBD1 or TRBD2 (5 bases each). V was pared by 2 bases and J by 4 bases, with 8 bases between. Germline loops: CDR1 SGHRS, CDR2 YFSETQ. The CDR3 runs 13 residues. CDR3 sequence: CASSFGAADTQYF. The DNA of the CDR3 is TGCGCCAGCAGCTTCGGGGCAGCAGATACGCAGTATTTT. Using reference TRBV5-1 and TRBJ2-3 for the parts outside the CDR3, the full variable domain is KAGVTQTPRYLIKTRGQQVTLSCSPISGHRSVSWYQQTPGQGLQFLFEYFSETQRNKGNFPGRFSGRQFSNSRSEMNVSTLELGDSALYLCASSFGAADTQYFGPGTRLTVL.

Comments on this clone: Being one base from a much bigger clone, this may be a read error. This sequence joins TRBV5-4 and TRBJ2-2; D not resolved. V was cut by 0 bases and J by 1 base, with 4 bases left in between. The CDR3 is 14 amino acids. Germline loops: CDR1 SGHNT, CDR2 YYREEE (reference sequence). The CDR3 region is CASSLGGNTGELFF. DNA for the CDR3: TGTGCCAGCAGCTTGGGCGGGAACACCGGGGAGCTGTTTTTT.

This chain joins TRBV5-4 and TRBJ2-3, with no clear D. The germline gives CDR1 SGHNT, CDR2 YYREEE (reference sequence). The CDR3 consists of 13 residues. Trimming left V 4 bases short and J 4 bases short, with 10 bases between. The CDR3 sequence is CASSPPGPDTQYF. The CDR3, as DNA: TGTGCCAGCAGCCCGCCGGGTCCAGATACGCAGTATTTT.

This clone was observed once. The chain links TRBV5-1 to TRBJ2-2; 9 bases agree with TRBD2. The CDR3 contains 19 residues. CDR1 is SGHRS and CDR2 is YFSETQ in the germline V gene. The V gene end was trimmed by 0 bases and the J gene end by 2 bases; junction bases not matched to a gene: 11. The CDR3 DNA reads as TGCGCCAGCAGCTTGGTTGGTCTAGCGGGGTTCAGTAACACCGGGGAGCTGTTTTTT. Its translation is CASSLVGLAGFSNTGELFF.

J is TRBJ2-1 and V is TRBV5-4; 8 bases are a match to TRBD2. With V trimmed by 4 bases and J by 10 bases, 10 bases remained unmatched. This CDR3 is built from 14 residues. The V gene's germline CDR1 is SGHNT and CDR2 YYREEE (reference sequence). For the CDR3, the DNA is TGTGCCAGCAGCCGGGGGGGCCGCACGGAGGAGCAGTTCTTC. This codes for CASSRGGRTEEQFF.

The chain joins TRBV5-6 to TRBJ1-4; TRBD1 matches at 9 bases. CDR1 is SGHDT and CDR2 is YYEEEE in the germline V gene. Unmatched junction bases numbered 7, after V lost 6 bases and J lost 7 bases. This CDR3 spans 14 amino acids. CDR3 amino acids: CASIQQGAGEKLFF. The DNA of the CDR3 is TGTGCCAGCATCCAACAGGGGGCAGGTGAAAAACTGTTTTTT.

The V and J genes are TRBV7-3 and TRBJ2-1; a possible D gene is TRBD2 (7 bases). The CDR3 spans 18 residues. Germline V CDR1 and CDR2: SGHTA, FQGTGA. Deletions cut 4 bases from V and 3 bases from J, with 22 bases between. The CDR3: CASSSNPRGGGDYNEQFF. The DNA of the CDR3 is TGTGCCAGCAGCTCCAATCCCCGTGGCGGGGGCGACTACAATGAGCAGTTCTTC.

This chain connects TRBV5-4 to TRBJ2-7, with a possible D match to TRBD1 (5 bases). Between the trimmed V and J ends, which lost 4 bases and 0 bases, there was a span of 17 bases. Germline V gene lookup returns CDR1 SGHNT and CDR2 YYREEE (reference sequence). The CDR3 spans 16 residues. The CDR3 DNA reads as TGTGCCAGCAGCGATCCAGGCAGGGCTTCCTCCTACGAGCAGTACTTC. Protein sequence: CASSDPGRASSYEQYF.